This is a list of T cell receptor beta chains from one sample in a study of blood T cell repertoires in COVID-19. The method was immunoSEQ multiplex PCR; TCRdb's version includes in-frame clones alone and lacks a portion of them. The sample holds under 200,000 clones, approximately 79% seen once. The source material was PBMCs or T cells enriched from blood (not recorded which). The source of these receptors is a woman aged 60-70 years with acute COVID-19. The conserved cysteine and the conserved F or W are not part of the CDR3 here. Where a row states a size, it is once, few, many or the class of an expanded clone; other rows omit it.

v_call	clone_size	j_call	cdr3_aa
TRBV11-2	NA	TRBJ2-1	ASTLGWRECEQF
TRBV2	few	TRBJ2-1	ASSPNLPHNEQF
TRBV9	NA	TRBJ1-5	ASSVDGTYDQPQH
TRBV24-1	few	TRBJ1-4	ATSEAGRDEKLF
TRBV19	NA	TRBJ2-3	ASSMGAGADTQY
TRBV11-2	NA	TRBJ1-6	ASSTKTGAPSPLH
TRBV7-2	few	TRBJ2-7	ASSPPDPPYEQY
TRBV30	NA	TRBJ1-4	AWSPGGWGEKLF
TRBV19	NA	TRBJ2-2	ASSVGNTGELF
TRBV11-3	NA	TRBJ2-1	ASSLHSGRRFNEQF
TRBV7-9	NA	TRBJ1-4	ASSQPRDRAFATNEKLF
TRBV6-4	NA	TRBJ2-1	ASSKDPTGVYNEQF
TRBV6-5	NA	TRBJ1-3	ASSLQGGSGNTIY
TRBV14	NA	TRBJ2-3	ASSLGTGDAADTQY
TRBV25-1	NA	TRBJ1-3	ASTPTDLGNTIY
TRBV9	once	TRBJ2-1	ASSARLLAGGRIEQF
TRBV7-9	NA	TRBJ2-1	ASSQTSIFGQF
TRBV9	NA	TRBJ2-5	ASSPTGGALPTQY
TRBV19	NA	TRBJ2-3	ASSHGLAGDERGTDTQY
TRBV19	NA	TRBJ1-1	ASSILGTNTEAF
TRBV2	few	TRBJ1-1	ASGGGRFMNTEAF
TRBV27	many	TRBJ2-3	ASSWSSTTDTQY
TRBV5-5	once	TRBJ1-2	ASSFPGTGAYGYT
TRBV18	few	TRBJ1-6	ASSPGGDHNSPLH
TRBV4-3	few	TRBJ1-6	ASSRDDRSYNSPLH
TRBV7-9	NA	TRBJ2-1	ASSFRGQGAYNEQF
TRBV21-1	NA	TRBJ2-4	ASSKPTIPRERGKNIQY
TRBV18	NA	TRBJ2-1	ASSLGSLAGSNEQF
TRBV4-3	NA	TRBJ2-1	ASSQDGHATGQF
TRBV15	few	TRBJ1-2	ATSTIGGPRNGYT
TRBV6-2/TRBV6-3	NA	TRBJ1-1	ASSIQGPAF
TRBV7-9	NA	TRBJ2-3	ASRVREATDTQY
TRBV7-9	NA	TRBJ2-4	ASSFRDRGRDAKNIQY
TRBV30	once	TRBJ2-7	AWTSGNGHEQY
TRBV15	NA	TRBJ1-3	ATSRERGRNTIY
TRBV19	NA	TRBJ2-2	ASSIGGIGTGELF
TRBV2	NA	TRBJ2-3	ASSAGEAGVGTDTQY
TRBV4-2	NA	TRBJ1-2	ASSQDSGTELWGYT
TRBV4-3	NA	TRBJ1-2	ASSQEGTAHYGYT
TRBV6-5	few	TRBJ1-6	ASSYAVWEGNSPLH
TRBV3-1/TRBV3-2	NA	TRBJ2-7	ASSVGLAGREQY
TRBV24-1	NA	TRBJ2-5	ATSDSPAARETQY
TRBV5-1	NA	TRBJ2-2	ASRASVARTGELF
TRBV7-9	NA	TRBJ1-4	ASTQTRQGAANEKLF
TRBV30	NA	TRBJ1-6	AWSVTGVSSPLH
TRBV7-9	NA	TRBJ2-5	ASSLEGGETQY
TRBV4-1	NA	TRBJ2-3	ASSHAAGTGGGDTQY
TRBV6-5	NA	TRBJ2-7	ASSYVYGVSANEQY
TRBV18	NA	TRBJ1-1	ASSPPRNRVNTEAF
TRBV10-3	NA	TRBJ1-1	AMRGRGENTEAF
TRBV21-1	NA	TRBJ2-7	ASSIRIGVEQY
TRBV4-3	once	TRBJ2-3	ASSQVLTRPEEQY
TRBV4-1	NA	TRBJ1-4	ASSQLRSEKLF
TRBV9	NA	TRBJ1-4	ASSPSQGPTNEKLF
TRBV4-3	NA	TRBJ2-1	ASSLFRDTPPNEQF
TRBV9	NA	TRBJ1-2	ASSVGGTVNYGYT
TRBV10-3	NA	TRBJ1-2	AISDLGQGHGYT
TRBV20-1	few	TRBJ1-5	SASAGQGINQPQH
TRBV4-3	NA	TRBJ1-5	ASSQDPLRGDQPQH